The clone carrying this TCR beta chain was detected ten times or more. Its matching antigen is unknown. The CDR3 regions of TCR beta were amplified from RNA transcripts. The HTBI primer set drove a first-round RT-PCR of the TCR CDR3. Using its own MiXCR run on the multiplex PCR reads, TCRdb lists one record per CDR3 protein. The table includes about 500,000 distinct CDR3 sequences, over 35% detected once. Thyroid ultrasound and orbital computed tomography, with clinical symptoms and serum thyroxine and TRAb, informed diagnoses. Germline trimming cut 6 bases from V and 0 bases from J; bases unmatched to any gene: 5. The CDR3 length is 14 residues. Looked up from germline, CDR1 is MGHDK and CDR2 is SYGVNS. This sample was taken from a study of T cells in Graves' hyperthyroidism and ophthalmopathy. Study-level findings and limits: Ophthalmopathy, as predicted by the model, came a median roughly 6.8 months after the prediction. Ophthalmopathy could be told apart from stable hyperthyroidism with a 13 V-J model. Blood samples included most of the expanded thyroid clonotypes exceeding 0.001.

The rearrangement uses TRBV25-1 and TRBJ2-7, with 7 bases identical to TRBD1. The sample taken for sequencing was peripheral blood or thyroid tissue (not recorded which). This receptor was taken from an adult woman with Graves' disease, either hyperthyroidism or ophthalmopathy (not recorded which). Here the CDR3 DNA reads TGTGCCAGCAGCAGACAGGGAAGCTCCTACGAGCAGTACTTC. This sequence encodes CASSRQGSSYEQYF.